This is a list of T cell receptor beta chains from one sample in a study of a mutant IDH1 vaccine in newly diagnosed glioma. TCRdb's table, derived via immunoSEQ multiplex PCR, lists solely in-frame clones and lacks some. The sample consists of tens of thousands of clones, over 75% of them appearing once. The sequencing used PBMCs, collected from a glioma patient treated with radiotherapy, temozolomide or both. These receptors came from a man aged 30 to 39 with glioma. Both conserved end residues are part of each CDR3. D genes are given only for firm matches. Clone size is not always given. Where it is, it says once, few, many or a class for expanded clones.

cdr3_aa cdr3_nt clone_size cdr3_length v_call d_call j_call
CASSYSGGAYEQYF TGTGCCAGCAGCTATTCGGGGGGGGCCTACGAGCAGTACTTC . 14 TRBV11-2 TRBD2 TRBJ2-7
CASSLKGRDSNQPQHF TGTGCCAGCAGTCTAAAAGGGCGGGATAGCAATCAGCCCCAGCATTTT . 16 TRBV4-2 . TRBJ1-5
CASSFRGRKDTEAFF TGTGCCAGCAGCTTTAGGGGTAGGAAGGACACTGAAGCTTTCTTT few 15 TRBV7-9 . TRBJ1-1
CASRGINYGYTF TGTGCCAGCAGGGGGATAAACTATGGCTACACCTTC . 12 TRBV2 . TRBJ1-2
CASSMTGGEGSEAFF TGCGCCAGCAGCATGACAGGGGGCGAGGGCTCTGAAGCTTTCTTT few 15 TRBV4-1 TRBD1 TRBJ1-1
CASSSSGTVGNTIYF TGTGCCAGCAGCTCATCCGGGACAGTCGGAAACACCATATATTTT . 15 TRBV9 TRBD1 TRBJ1-3
CASGDNEETQYF TGCGCCAGCGGTGACAATGAAGAGACCCAGTACTTC . 12 TRBV5-1 . TRBJ2-5
CASSVWGLGTEAFF TGTGCCAGCAGTGTATGGGGACTTGGCACTGAAGCTTTCTTT . 14 TRBV2 . TRBJ1-1
CASSSGTGLPETQYF TGTGCCAGCAGCTCCGGGACAGGTCTACCGGAGACCCAGTACTTC few 15 TRBV7-6 TRBD1 TRBJ2-5
CASSEGSWPLFEQYF TGCGCCAGCAGCGAGGGATCCTGGCCTTTGTTCGAGCAGTACTTC once 15 TRBV5-1 . TRBJ2-7
CASSTSGRFYGYTF TGTGCCAGTAGTACGTCGGGACGCTTCTATGGCTACACCTTC . 14 TRBV19 . TRBJ1-2
CASSTRTGWLTGANVLTF TGTGCCAGCAGCACCAGGACAGGGTGGTTAACTGGGGCCAACGTCCTGACTTTC . 18 TRBV7-9 TRBD1 TRBJ2-6
CASSAGGDSFF TGTGCCAGCAGCGCCGGGGGGGATTCTTTCTTT few 11 TRBV11-2 . TRBJ1-1
CASSPQSWGGTGELFF TGCGCCAGCAGCCCCCAGTCGTGGGGTGGAACCGGGGAGCTGTTTTTT . 16 TRBV4-3 . TRBJ2-2
CASSTGAQVGDEQYF TGTGCCAGCAGCACAGGAGCACAGGTTGGGGACGAGCAGTACTTC . 15 TRBV7-9 . TRBJ2-7
CASSLEGFRGGYTF TGCGCCAGCAGCTTGGAGGGCTTCCGAGGGGGCTACACCTTC . 14 TRBV5-1 . TRBJ1-2